A selection of T cell receptor beta chains follows, all from one sample in a study of T-cell reconstitution after alpha-beta-depleted transplantation in children. TCRdb reprocessed the PCR reads via MiXCR and lists one record per CDR3 protein. The repertoire includes about a million distinct CDR3 sequences, around 30% of them detected once, and about 28% sits in the top ten. The sample in question was PBMCs, mostly from graft donor cells, obtained 360 days after TCRalphabeta/CD19-depleted stem cell transplant. The receptors come from a boy less than two years old who had a stem cell transplant for SCID, so the T cells may come from the graft donor. The CDR3 runs from the conserved cysteine through the conserved F or W. The D gene is left open where the match is weak. The size entry is marked missing in some rows and otherwise reads once, few, many or a size class.

CDR3nt: TGTGCCGGGATACTAGCGGGGGGAGGAGAGACCCAGTACTTC
CDR3aa: CAGILAGGGETQYF
j_gene: TRBJ2-5
v_gene: TRBV30
abundance: few
d_gene: TRBD2

CDR3nt: TGTGCCAGCAGTTTAGTTCCGGGTGGACAGCCCCAGCATTTT
CDR3aa: CASSLVPGGQPQHF
j_gene: TRBJ1-5
v_gene: TRBV12-3/TRBV12-4
abundance: NA
d_gene: NA

CDR3nt: TGTGCCAGCAGTCCCATACCGTACAATGAGCAGTTCTTC
CDR3aa: CASSPIPYNEQFF
j_gene: TRBJ2-1
v_gene: TRBV6-1
abundance: many
d_gene: NA

CDR3nt: TGCGCCAGCAGCTGGGCGGACAGGCGAAGCTATGGCTACACCTTC
CDR3aa: CASSWADRRSYGYTF
j_gene: TRBJ1-2
v_gene: TRBV5-1
abundance: NA
d_gene: TRBD1

CDR3nt: TGCGCCAGCAGGTCCGGACAGTTGCCCTACGAGCAGTACTTC
CDR3aa: CASRSGQLPYEQYF
j_gene: TRBJ2-7
v_gene: TRBV4-1
abundance: NA
d_gene: NA

CDR3nt: TGTGCCAGCTCACCATCCCGGGTGGGGGGCCGGAGCAATCAGCCCCAGCATTTT
CDR3aa: CASSPSRVGGRSNQPQHF
j_gene: TRBJ1-5
v_gene: TRBV18
abundance: NA
d_gene: NA

CDR3nt: TGTGCCATCAGTGAGTTTGGCGGGGGCTCCTACGAGCAGTACTTC
CDR3aa: CAISEFGGGSYEQYF
j_gene: TRBJ2-7
v_gene: TRBV10-3
abundance: NA
d_gene: TRBD2

CDR3nt: TGTGCCAGCAGCATACGACTAGCGGGGGGCACAGATACGCAGTATTTT
CDR3aa: CASSIRLAGGTDTQYF
j_gene: TRBJ2-3
v_gene: TRBV3-1
abundance: few
d_gene: TRBD2

CDR3nt: TGTGCCACCAGTGAGCGACAGGGGCGTGAAGGCACTGAAGCTTTCTTT
CDR3aa: CATSERQGREGTEAFF
j_gene: TRBJ1-1
v_gene: TRBV24-1
abundance: NA
d_gene: TRBD1

CDR3nt: TGTGCCAGCAGTTTATGGACAGGGGGCAACGGGGAGCTGTTTTTT
CDR3aa: CASSLWTGGNGELFF
j_gene: TRBJ2-2
v_gene: TRBV28
abundance: many
d_gene: TRBD1

CDR3nt: TGTGCCAGCAGCTTAATAGGGACGGAGAGCTACGAGCAGTACTTC
CDR3aa: CASSLIGTESYEQYF
j_gene: TRBJ2-7
v_gene: TRBV7-3
abundance: NA
d_gene: NA

CDR3nt: TGCGCCAGCAGCCAAGAAGGGAGGGGGGAAAAACTGTTTTTT
CDR3aa: CASSQEGRGEKLFF
j_gene: TRBJ1-4
v_gene: TRBV4-1
abundance: NA
d_gene: NA

CDR3nt: TGTGCCAGCAGCTTAGCGTACAGGGGAAATGAAGCTTTCTTT
CDR3aa: CASSLAYRGNEAFF
j_gene: TRBJ1-1
v_gene: TRBV7-2
abundance: few
d_gene: TRBD1

CDR3nt: TGTGCCAGCTGCCCGGGACAAAATGACGAGCAGTACTTC
CDR3aa: CASCPGQNDEQYF
j_gene: TRBJ2-7
v_gene: TRBV28
abundance: NA
d_gene: NA

CDR3nt: TGTGCCAGCAGCTTAGGGACTAGCGGGGGTCCTGACGGCGATGAGCAGTTCTTC
CDR3aa: CASSLGTSGGPDGDEQFF
j_gene: TRBJ2-1
v_gene: TRBV11-1
abundance: few
d_gene: TRBD2

CDR3nt: TGTGCCAGCTCACCGGCGGGACAGGGTGGTGGCTACACCTTC
CDR3aa: CASSPAGQGGGYTF
j_gene: TRBJ1-2
v_gene: TRBV18
abundance: NA
d_gene: TRBD1

CDR3nt: TGCAGTGCTAGAGATATCCGGACAGGGACAAGGTCACCCCTCCACTTT
CDR3aa: CSARDIRTGTRSPLHF
j_gene: TRBJ1-6
v_gene: TRBV20-1
abundance: NA
d_gene: TRBD1

CDR3nt: TGTGCCAGCAGTTTAACTGACAGCTCTGGAAACACCATATATTTT
CDR3aa: CASSLTDSSGNTIYF
j_gene: TRBJ1-3
v_gene: TRBV28
abundance: few
d_gene: NA

CDR3nt: TGTGCCAGCAGCTCCACCGTCCAACGGGCTGAAAAACTGTTTTTT
CDR3aa: CASSSTVQRAEKLFF
j_gene: TRBJ1-4
v_gene: TRBV7-9
abundance: NA
d_gene: NA

CDR3nt: TGCAGTACCCTTCGGCTGAGGGGTGGGGGTGAAGCTTTCTTT
CDR3aa: CSTLRLRGGGEAFF
j_gene: TRBJ1-1
v_gene: TRBV20-1
abundance: NA
d_gene: NA

CDR3nt: TGCGCCAGCAGCTTGGCCCCCGGGGCGACGGGTGAAAAACTGTTTTTT
CDR3aa: CASSLAPGATGEKLFF
j_gene: TRBJ1-4
v_gene: TRBV5-1
abundance: NA
d_gene: NA

CDR3nt: TGTGCCAGCATATTCGAAAAACTGTTTTTT
CDR3aa: CASIFEKLFF
j_gene: TRBJ1-4
v_gene: TRBV28
abundance: few
d_gene: NA

CDR3nt: TGTGCCAGCAGCTTTAGTCTAGACCCATTGCTCCCTAGCACAGATACGCAGTATTTT
CDR3aa: CASSFSLDPLLPSTDTQYF
j_gene: TRBJ2-3
v_gene: TRBV11-2
abundance: NA
d_gene: NA

CDR3nt: TGCGCCAGCAGCCAAGTCCTCCGCGCAGGGATGAACACCGGGGAGCTGTTTTTT
CDR3aa: CASSQVLRAGMNTGELFF
j_gene: TRBJ2-2
v_gene: TRBV4-3
abundance: NA
d_gene: NA

CDR3nt: TGTGCCAGCAGCCAAGAAGGCTCTAGCGGGACAAAACCTAAAGACACAGATACGCAGTATTTT
CDR3aa: CASSQEGSSGTKPKDTDTQYF
j_gene: TRBJ2-3
v_gene: TRBV3-1
abundance: NA
d_gene: TRBD2

CDR3nt: TGCGCCAGCAGCTTCGGAAGCGGGAGCACCATATATTTT
CDR3aa: CASSFGSGSTIYF
j_gene: TRBJ1-3
v_gene: TRBV5-1
abundance: few
d_gene: NA

CDR3nt: TGTGCCAGCAGGCCGACGACCGTCGCCGGCACAGATACGCAGTATTTT
CDR3aa: CASRPTTVAGTDTQYF
j_gene: TRBJ2-3
v_gene: TRBV7-9
abundance: NA
d_gene: NA

CDR3nt: TGCAGTGCGCTCAGAGCTGGCAGAACCTACAATGAGCAGTTCTTC
CDR3aa: CSALRAGRTYNEQFF
j_gene: TRBJ2-1
v_gene: TRBV20-1
abundance: NA
d_gene: NA

CDR3nt: TGCGCCAGCAGCCAAGATCCCCGAAACACCGGGGAGCTGTTTTTT
CDR3aa: CASSQDPRNTGELFF
j_gene: TRBJ2-2
v_gene: TRBV4-3
abundance: few
d_gene: NA

CDR3nt: TGCAGCGTTGAAGATCCTGTGACTAGCGGATTCCAAGAGACCCAGTACTTC
CDR3aa: CSVEDPVTSGFQETQYF
j_gene: TRBJ2-5
v_gene: TRBV29-1
abundance: few
d_gene: TRBD2

CDR3nt: TGTGCCAGCATGGCCGGGACAGGGGATGGCAATGAGCAGTTCTTC
CDR3aa: CASMAGTGDGNEQFF
j_gene: TRBJ2-1
v_gene: TRBV2
abundance: NA
d_gene: TRBD1

CDR3nt: TGCAGCGTTGAACGGGACAGCTCCCGTGAGCAGTACTTC
CDR3aa: CSVERDSSREQYF
j_gene: TRBJ2-7
v_gene: TRBV29-1
abundance: NA
d_gene: TRBD1

CDR3nt: TGTGCCAGCAGCTTAGTCGGCAGGGCACGCACAGATACGCAGTATTTT
CDR3aa: CASSLVGRARTDTQYF
j_gene: TRBJ2-3
v_gene: TRBV7-8
abundance: NA
d_gene: NA

CDR3nt: TGTGCCACCAGCAGAGATCAGGGGACGGAGCCCCAGCATTTT
CDR3aa: CATSRDQGTEPQHF
j_gene: TRBJ1-5
v_gene: TRBV15
abundance: few
d_gene: NA

CDR3nt: TGTGCCAGCAGCTTAGACAGGGTGCGCGATGAGCAGTTCTTC
CDR3aa: CASSLDRVRDEQFF
j_gene: TRBJ2-1
v_gene: TRBV7-3
abundance: NA
d_gene: TRBD1

CDR3nt: TGCAGTGCCCAACGGACACCGAAGTACAATGAGCAGTTCTTC
CDR3aa: CSAQRTPKYNEQFF
j_gene: TRBJ2-1
v_gene: TRBV20-1
abundance: NA
d_gene: NA